These 21 T cell receptor beta chains originate from one sample sequenced in a study of T-cell reconstitution after alpha-beta-depleted transplantation in children. TCRbeta library construction was performed incorporating unique molecular identifiers. TCRdb redid the calling of the PCR reads with MiXCR, one entry per CDR3 protein. Of around 670,000 distinct CDR3 sequences listed, around 13% are singletons. The sample was PBMCs, taken before TCRalphabeta/CD19-depleted stem cell transplant. These receptors originate from a girl aged 2 to 9 with congenital amegakaryocytic thrombocytopenia, due to receive a stem cell transplant.

This clonotype was found many times. V gene TRBV5-1 combines with J gene TRBJ2-3, with 13 bases matching TRBD2. Per the germline V gene, CDR1 is SGHRS and CDR2 is YFSETQ. The CDR3 has 16 residues. With V trimmed by 1 base and J by 6 bases, 5 bases remained unmatched. In DNA form, the CDR3 reads TGCGCCAGCAGCTTGAGGACTAGCGGGAGAATGGATACGCAGTATTTT. This translates into CASSLRTSGRMDTQYF.

This clonotype was seen ten or more times. V and J are TRBV29-1 and TRBJ2-2; weak D call: TRBD2 (5 bases). Germline V gene data show CDR1 as SQVTM and CDR2 as ANQGSEA. The CDR3 sequence is 15 residues long. V was clipped by 7 bases and J by 4 bases, with 19 bases between them. Written as DNA, the CDR3 is TGCAGCGCAATATCGGTGGGAGCCGGCACCGGGGAGCTGTTTTTT. Its protein product is CSAISVGAGTGELFF.

The CDR3 is CASSLLPPRGRAVLSYEQYF. In nucleotides, the CDR3 is TGTGCCAGCAGTTTACTCCCACCAAGGGGGAGGGCTGTCCTCTCCTACGAGCAGTACTTC. This sequence joins TRBV28 and TRBJ2-7, with D possibly TRBD2 on 7 matching bases. Germline V gene sequence: CDR1 MDHEN, CDR2 SYDVKM. V was trimmed by 2 bases and J by 0 bases, leaving 26 bases between them. The CDR3 has 20 residues.

The chain employs TRBV29-1 and TRBJ2-5; 9 bases line up with TRBD2. Germline V gene data show CDR1 as SQVTM and CDR2 as ANQGSEA. CDR3 size: 14 residues. With V trimmed by 7 bases and J by 5 bases, 11 bases remained unmatched. CDR3 loop: CSAATGTSSETQYF. CDR3 nucleotide sequence: TGCAGCGCCGCTACCGGGACTAGCTCGGAGACCCAGTACTTC. Filled out from reference TRBV29-1 and TRBJ2-5, the complete variable domain reads SAVISQKPSRDICQRGTSLTIQCQVDSQVTMMFWYRQQPGQSLTLIATANQGSEATYESGFVIDKFPISRPNLTFSTLTVSNMSPEDSSIYLCSAATGTSSETQYFGPGTRLLVL.

This clonotype was observed a few times. The genes are TRBV28 and TRBJ2-5; possible D gene TRBD1, 6 bases. The CDR3 sequence is 15 residues long. With 7 bases removed from V and 2 bases from J, the gap between germline ends came to 17 bases. Germline V gene data show CDR1 as MDHEN and CDR2 as SYDVKM. CDR3 DNA sequence: TGTGCCAGCATTAATCCACCTGACAGGCAAGAGACCCAGTACTTC. Its translation: CASINPPDRQETQYF.

At least ten counts were recorded for this clonotype. The V gene is TRBV5-1, the J gene TRBJ2-5, with D maybe TRBD1 (6 bases). There are 14 residues in the CDR3. Germline V lookup: CDR1 SGHRS, CDR2 YFSETQ. Trimming took off 1 base at V and 2 bases at J, with 9 bases between the two ends. Here the CDR3 DNA reads TGCGCCAGCAGCTTGCAGGGGCTACAAGAGACCCAGTACTTC. Translation gives CASSLQGLQETQYF.

With respect to this clonotype: A read error may be the cause here, since a much bigger clone is one base away. CDR3 sequence reads: CSAYDGGPYSEAFF. The CDR3 region has the DNA TGCAGTGCTTACGACGGGGGCCCCTACTCTGAAGCTTTCTTT. The chain carries TRBV20-1 and TRBJ1-1, with a possible D match to TRBD1 (6 bases). CDR1 DFQATT and CDR2 SNEGSKA come from the germline V gene (reference sequence). The CDR3 loop spans 14 amino acids. Deletions cut 5 bases from V and 6 bases from J, with 19 bases between.

The genes are TRBV7-9 and TRBJ1-1; 7 bases are shared with TRBD1. J gave up 0 bases and V 11 bases, and 9 bases lay outside the gene matches. The CDR3 has 14 amino acids. CDR1 and CDR2 (germline): SEHNR, FQNEAQ (reference sequence). The CDR3 here is CAGMDRIMNTEAFF. CDR3 DNA: TGTGCCGGAATGGACAGGATAATGAACACTGAAGCTTTCTTT.

This clonotype was seen a handful of times. A much larger clone is a single base away; this may be a read error. The chain joins TRBV27 to TRBJ2-7; D perhaps matches TRBD1 (6 bases). The CDR3 extends over 14 amino acids. Germline CDR1 and CDR2: MNHEY and SMNVEV (reference sequence). For the CDR3, the DNA is TGTGCCAGCAGTCTATCTGGACAGTCCTACGAGCAGCACTTC. The encoded protein is CASSLSGQSYEQHF.

V gene TRBV6-6 combines with J gene TRBJ2-7; D possibly matches TRBD1 or TRBD2 (5 bases each). Germline V CDR1 and CDR2: MNHNY, SVGAGI (reference sequence). This CDR3 has 12 amino acids. Trimming stripped 6 bases from V and 7 bases from J, with 13 bases between. DNA for the CDR3: TGTGCCAGCAGCACGGGACCGGAGGAGCAGTACTTC. It specifies CASSTGPEEQYF.

J is TRBJ2-7 and V is TRBV27, with 7 bases identical to TRBD2. Germline assignment: CDR1 MNHEY and CDR2 SMNVEV (reference sequence). The CDR3 contains 14 residues. Trimming at V came to 10 bases and at J to 7 bases, leaving 16 bases not matched to a gene. CDR3 DNA: TGTGCCACCTCCCCCTTCTTTGGGACTAATGAGCAGTACTTC. Amino acid sequence: CATSPFFGTNEQYF.

This clonotype appeared many times. V usage is TRBV29-1 and J usage is TRBJ2-3; maybe TRBD1 (5 bases). The CDR3 is 17 amino acids. Germline V gene sequence: CDR1 SQVTM, CDR2 ANQGSEA. V lost 0 bases to trimming and J lost 4 bases, with 20 bases between them. The CDR3 region is CSVEDRFAAGMPDTQYF. The CDR3 nucleotides read TGCAGCGTTGAAGATCGTTTTGCGGCAGGGATGCCAGATACGCAGTATTTT.

The chain uses TRBV29-1 and TRBJ2-1; D remains unclear. Per germline, CDR1 SQVTM and CDR2 ANQGSEA. The CDR3 extends over 15 amino acids. V was pared by 1 base and J by 2 bases, with 12 bases between. The CDR3 loop is CSVEGGLYAYNEQFF. The CDR3 DNA reads TGCAGCGTTGAAGGCGGCTTGTACGCCTACAATGAGCAGTTCTTC.

This clonotype came up once. A much larger clone lies one base from this, so it may be a read error. CDR3 region: CASSHANRGETQYF. Written as DNA, the CDR3 is TGTGCCAGCAGCCACGCCAATCGCGGGGAGACCCAGTACTTC. This chain uses TRBV3-1 with TRBJ2-5; weak D call: TRBD2 (5 bases). The CDR3 spans 14 residues. Germline V gives CDR1 LGHDT, CDR2 YNNKEL (reference sequence). Trimming removed 3 bases from V and 5 bases from J, with 13 bases in between.

The chain links TRBV6-2 or TRBV6-3 to TRBJ2-1; D uncertain. Germline CDR1 reads MNHEY; CDR2 reads SVGEGT. V was pared by 6 bases and J by 1 base, with 10 bases between. The CDR3 runs 14 residues. CDR3 sequence (DNA): TGTGCCAGCAGATCCCAAAGTTCCTACAATGAGCAGTTCTTC. Amino acids: CASRSQSSYNEQFF.

The V and J genes are TRBV10-3 and TRBJ2-3, with TRBD1 matching 8 bases. The CDR3 is made up of 14 amino acids. Germline CDR1 ENHRY, CDR2 SYGVKD. V was clipped by 10 bases and J by 2 bases; unmatched bases: 8. The CDR3: CATLRGRDTDTQYF. The CDR3, as DNA: TGTGCCACCCTCAGGGGGCGCGACACAGATACGCAGTATTTT.

The table lists this clonotype with a count of one. A much bigger clone sits one base away, suggesting this may be a read error. The chain is built from TRBV20-1 and TRBJ1-4; no clear D gene. The CDR3 length is 13 residues. V was cut by 2 bases and J by 8 bases, with 12 bases left in between. Germline CDR1 reads DFQATT; CDR2 reads SNEGSKA (reference sequence). The CDR3 DNA follows: TGCAGTGCTAGACGAAGCAGCAAAGAAAAACTGTTTTTT. Residues: CSARRSSKEKLFF.

This clonotype was seen repeatedly, ten times or more. The V and J genes are TRBV5-1 and TRBJ2-2; TRBD1 matches 7 bases. This CDR3 is 15 amino acids long. Germline-derived CDR1 and CDR2 are SGHRS and YFSETQ. The V segment lost 4 bases and the J segment 4 bases; nucleotides outside the gene matches: 7. CDR3 nucleotides: TGCGCCAGCAGCACCCCGGGACAGACCACCGGGGAGCTGTTTTTT. Amino acid sequence: CASSTPGQTTGELFF.

The V and J genes are TRBV4-1 and TRBJ1-1; TRBD1 is a possible D gene (6 bases). The CDR3 contains 14 residues. CDR1 is MGHRA and CDR2 is YSYEKL in the germline V gene. The V end was cut by 1 base, the J end by 6 bases, with 12 bases between. The DNA for the CDR3 is TGCGCCAGCAGCCAAGGACAGGTAATCCCTGAAGCTTTCTTT. Its protein is CASSQGQVIPEAFF.

The chain combines TRBV20-1 with TRBJ1-2, with 12 bases identical to TRBD1. This CDR3 has 13 residues. Germline CDR1 and CDR2: DFQATT and SNEGSKA (reference sequence). The junction had 1 base not matched to a gene; V was cut back by 3 bases and J by 5 bases. The CDR3 here is CSARGQGAYGYTF. The CDR3, as DNA: TGCAGTGCTAGGGGACAGGGGGCATATGGCTACACCTTC.

The chain joins TRBV20-1 to TRBJ2-7; 11 bases are a match to TRBD2. The length of the CDR3 is 15 residues. V lost 6 bases and J lost 0; bases outside the gene matches: 7. Germline loops: CDR1 DFQATT, CDR2 SNEGSKA (reference sequence). CDR3 bases: TGCAGTGCCGCCTCCGGGACTAGCGGCTCCTACGAGCAGTACTTC. Its translation is CSAASGTSGSYEQYF.